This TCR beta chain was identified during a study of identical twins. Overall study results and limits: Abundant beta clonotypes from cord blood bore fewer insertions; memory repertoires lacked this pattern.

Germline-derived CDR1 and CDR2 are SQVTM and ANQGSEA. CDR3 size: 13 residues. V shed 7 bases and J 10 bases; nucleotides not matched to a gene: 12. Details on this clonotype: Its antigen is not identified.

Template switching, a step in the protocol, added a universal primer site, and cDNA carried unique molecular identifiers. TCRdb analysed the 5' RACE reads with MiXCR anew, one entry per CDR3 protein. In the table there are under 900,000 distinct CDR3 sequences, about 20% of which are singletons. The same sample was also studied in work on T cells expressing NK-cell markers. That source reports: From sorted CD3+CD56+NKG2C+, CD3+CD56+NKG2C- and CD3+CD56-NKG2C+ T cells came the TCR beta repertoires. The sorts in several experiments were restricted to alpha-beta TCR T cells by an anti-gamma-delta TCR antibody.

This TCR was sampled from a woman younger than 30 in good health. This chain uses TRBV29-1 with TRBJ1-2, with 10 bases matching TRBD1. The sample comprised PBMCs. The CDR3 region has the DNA TGCAGCGGAGTACCGCGGGACAGGGGACTCTACACCTTC. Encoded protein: CSGVPRDRGLYTF.